Presented here are 21 T cell receptor beta chains from one specimen sequenced in a study of Graves' ophthalmopathy and Graves' hyperthyroidism. From RNA, the CDR3 regions of TCR beta chains were amplified and sequenced. Amplification began with first-round RT-PCR using HTBI primers, then second-round multiplex PCR was performed. MiXCR was run by TCRdb on the multiplex PCR reads, yielding one entry per CDR3 protein. The table shows about 740,000 distinct CDR3 sequences, with approximately 40% occurring only once. The sequenced sample consisted of peripheral blood. These receptors were taken from an adult man with Graves' ophthalmopathy.

CDR3 sequence: CASSKLAGSYNEQFF. DNA for the CDR3: TGTGCCAGCAGCAAGCTAGCGGGATCCTACAATGAGCAGTTCTTC. J is TRBJ2-1 and V is TRBV2, with 9 bases fitting TRBD2. CDR3 length equals 15 residues. Per germline, CDR1 SNHLY and CDR2 FYNNEI. V shed 6 bases and J 1 base; nucleotides not matched to a gene: 4.

A note on this clonotype: A single base separates this from a much larger clone, so it may be a read error. This chain uses TRBV7-8 with TRBJ2-7; 7 bases align to TRBD1. Germline CDR1 SGHVS, CDR2 FQNEAQ. The CDR3 is 14 residues long. CDR3 in DNA: TGTGCCGGCAGCTTTTCGGACAGGCGCTACGAGCAGTACTTC. This encodes CAGSFSDRRYEQYF.

This clonotype occurred many times. This chain links TRBV24-1 with TRBJ1-5; D unresolved. Trimming removed 7 bases at V and 9 bases at J, with 12 bases between. Germline lookup yields CDR1 KGHDR and CDR2 SFDVKD. The CDR3 has 12 amino acids. For the CDR3, the DNA is TGTGCCACCAGCAGCCTAAATGGGCCCCAGCATTTT. Translating gives CATSSLNGPQHF.

The V gene is TRBV29-1, the J gene TRBJ1-2, with 7 bases matching TRBD1. CDR3 length: 13 residues. CDR1 and CDR2 from the germline V gene are SQVTM and ANQGSEA. With V trimmed by 3 bases and J by 8 bases, 9 bases remained unmatched. CDR3 sequence reads: CSVDLWDRRGYTF. The CDR3 DNA is TGCAGCGTTGATTTATGGGACAGACGGGGCTACACCTTC.

There are a few counts of this clonotype. The chain combines TRBV24-1 with TRBJ1-2; the match to TRBD1 covers 7 bases. Germline values: CDR1 KGHDR, CDR2 SFDVKD. V was clipped by 11 bases and J by 6 bases; unmatched bases: 11. There are 13 residues in the CDR3. In DNA, the CDR3 is TGTGCCAGCTCACCGACCGGGACAGATGGCTACACCTTC. As protein: CASSPTGTDGYTF.

Details on this clonotype: A junction end diverges from the germline sequence, so it may reflect a read error. The chain combines TRBV15 with TRBJ1-2, with D perhaps TRBD1 (5 bases). The CDR3 length is 15 residues. The germline CDR1 and CDR2 sequences are LNHNV and YYDKDF (reference sequence). CDR3 in DNA: TGCGCCACCAGCAGACGGGGACCGTTAAACTATGGCTACACCTTC. Amino acid sequence: CATSRRGPLNYGYTF.

This clonotype occurred a few times. The chain employs TRBV5-1 and TRBJ2-5; TRBD2 aligns across 8 bases. CDR1 is SGHRS and CDR2 is YFSETQ in the germline V gene. The CDR3 spans 16 residues. J gave up 1 base and V 4 bases, and 9 bases lay outside the gene matches. The CDR3 region has the DNA TGCGCCAGCAGCCCGGAGGCTAGCGGGTTCCAAGAGACCCAGTACTTC. Protein: CASSPEASGFQETQYF.

The sample holds many counts of this clonotype. This chain joins TRBV10-3 and TRBJ1-2; D uncertain. The CDR3 consists of 12 residues. The germline V gene has CDR1 ENHRY and CDR2 SYGVKD. Trimming pared 4 bases from V and 8 bases from J, leaving 11 bases between. In nucleotides, the CDR3 is TGTGCCATCAGTGCCCTCGGGGAAGGCTACACCTTC. Its protein product is CAISALGEGYTF.

This chain joins TRBV7-4 and TRBJ2-7; D may be TRBD2 (6 bases). Per the germline V gene, CDR1 is SGHVT and CDR2 is SQSDAQ. The CDR3 totals 15 residues. Trimming shortened V by 1 base and J by 7 bases, and 17 bases separated the two germline ends. The CDR3 DNA follows: TGTGCCAGCAGCTTAGGACTAGGATCCCTCTTTGAGCAGTACTTC. Residues: CASSLGLGSLFEQYF. The entire variable domain, with the rest obtained from reference TRBV7-4 and TRBJ2-7, is as follows: GAGVSQSPRYKVAKRGRDVALRCDSISGHVTLYWYRQTLGQGSEVLTYSQSDAQRDKSGRPSGRFSAERPERSVSTLKIQRTEQGDSAVYLCASSLGLGSLFEQYFGPGTRLTVT.

This clonotype was seen many times. CDR3 region: CASRGQGIGNQPQHF. CDR3 DNA: TGTGCCAGCAGGGGACAGGGGATAGGCAATCAGCCCCAGCATTTT. The chain carries TRBV2 and TRBJ1-5, with 10 bases lining up with TRBD1. This CDR3 comprises 15 residues. J lost 2 bases, V lost 6 bases, and 4 bases had no gene match. Germline V gives CDR1 SNHLY, CDR2 FYNNEI.

There are many counts of this clonotype. The gene calls are TRBV10-3 and TRBJ2-2, with 8 positions matching TRBD1. This CDR3 region has 16 residues. Germline CDR1 ENHRY, CDR2 SYGVKD. J lost 1 base, V lost 5 bases, and 6 bases had no gene match. The CDR3 region has the DNA TGTGCCATCAGTCGAAACGACAGGGGGAACACCGGGGAGCTGTTTTTT. Its translation is CAISRNDRGNTGELFF.

The rearrangement uses TRBV7-2 and TRBJ2-2; D possibly corresponds to TRBD2 (5 bases). Germline CDR1 reads SGHTA; CDR2 reads FQGNSA. The CDR3 totals 16 residues. The germline V and J ends were trimmed by 5 bases and 7 bases, with 20 bases remaining between them. For the CDR3, the DNA is TGTGCCAGCAGCCCCGACTACCAACCTTCACACGGGGAGCTGTTTTTT. Protein: CASSPDYQPSHGELFF. The variable domain in full, with the rest retrieved from reference TRBV7-2 and TRBJ2-2, is GAGVSQSPSNKVTEKGKDVELRCDPISGHTALYWYRQSLGQGLEFLIYFQGNSAPDKSGLPSDRFSAERTGGSVSTLTIQRTQQEDSAVYLCASSPDYQPSHGELFFGEGSRLTVL.

This chain links TRBV2 with TRBJ2-7, with D possibly matching TRBD1 (6 bases). The germline V and J ends were trimmed by 5 bases and 7 bases, with 18 bases remaining between them. CDR3 length: 14 amino acids. The germline gives CDR1 SNHLY, CDR2 FYNNEI. The DNA of the CDR3 is TGTGCCAGCAGTTCCGAACACAGGGATGGGGAGCAGTACTTC. Amino acid sequence: CASSSEHRDGEQYF. Complete variable domain (other parts from reference TRBV2 and TRBJ2-7): EPEVTQTPSHQVTQMGQEVILRCVPISNHLYFYWYRQILGQKVEFLVSFYNNEISEKSEIFDDQFSVERPDGSNFTLKIRSTKLEDSAMYFCASSSEHRDGEQYFGPGTRLTVT.

This clonotype appeared a few times. The J gene is TRBJ2-2, the V gene TRBV7-9; 13 nucleotides match TRBD2. The CDR3 spans 16 residues. Per the germline V gene, CDR1 is SEHNR and CDR2 is FQNEAQ (reference sequence). J gave up 4 bases and V 5 bases, and 4 bases lay outside the gene matches. In DNA, the CDR3 is TGTGCCAGCAGCCGACGACTAGCGGGGGGCACCGGGGAGCTGTTTTTT. It codes for CASSRRLAGGTGELFF.

The genes are TRBV20-1 and TRBJ1-3; tentative D call: TRBD1 (5 bases). The V end lost 3 bases, the J end lost 3 bases, and 6 bases lay between the germline ends. The CDR3 totals 12 residues. Germline assignment: CDR1 DFQATT and CDR2 SNEGSKA (reference sequence). CDR3 DNA: TGCAGTGCTAGGACAGATGGAAACACCATATATTTT. It yields the protein CSARTDGNTIYF.

This clonotype was found many times. The chain carries TRBV19 and TRBJ1-2, with 9 bases that match TRBD1. The germline CDR1 and CDR2 sequences are LNHDA and SQIVND (reference sequence). CDR3 size: 13 residues. The V segment lost 4 bases and the J segment 5 bases; nucleotides outside the gene matches: 2. CDR3 sequence reads: CASSTGTGYGYTF. In DNA, the CDR3 is TGTGCCAGTAGTACCGGGACAGGGTATGGCTACACCTTC.

Turning to this clonotype: A read error is likely, as this CDR3 ends without the conserved phenylalanine or tryptophan. The chain has TRBV28 and TRBJ1-2; tentatively, D is TRBD1 (5 bases). V gave up 7 bases and J gave up 5 bases, with 14 bases separating them. The CDR3 runs to 13 residues. Germline-derived CDR1 and CDR2 are MDHEN and SYDVKM. CDR3 sequence reads: CASTIGGGYGYTL. CDR3 sequence (DNA): TGTGCCAGCACAATCGGGGGTGGGTATGGCTACACCCTC.

The sample holds a few counts of this clonotype. The chain is built from TRBV7-2 and TRBJ1-2; tentatively, D is TRBD1 (6 bases). CDR3 size: 14 residues. V dropped 6 bases and J dropped 5 bases, with 16 bases sitting between them. Germline loops: CDR1 SGHTA, CDR2 FQGNSA. Here the CDR3 reads CASSRRAGEYGYTF. Here the CDR3 DNA reads TGTGCCAGCAGTCGCCGAGCAGGGGAATATGGCTACACCTTC.

The DNA of the CDR3 is TGTGCCAGCAGGCGTGTGTTAAATGAGCAGTTCTTC. This codes for CASRRVLNEQFF. The gene calls are TRBV25-1 and TRBJ2-1; D remains unclear. The V and J ends lost 6 bases and 7 bases respectively, with 10 bases between them. Germline CDR1 MGHDK, CDR2 SYGVNS. The CDR3 is made up of 12 amino acids.

The V gene is TRBV2, the J gene TRBJ2-7; a possible D gene is TRBD1 (6 bases). V lost 6 bases and J lost 3, with 15 bases in between. This CDR3 contains 14 residues. CDR1 is SNHLY and CDR2 is FYNNEI in the germline V gene. CDR3 sequence: CASRTTGSRYEQYF. The DNA of the CDR3 is TGTGCCAGCAGGACAACAGGGTCACGCTACGAGCAGTACTTC.

This clonotype showed up many times. The J gene is TRBJ1-2, the V gene TRBV2; D gene uncertain. Germline-derived CDR1 and CDR2 are SNHLY and FYNNEI. The V and J ends lost 5 bases and 7 bases respectively, with 14 bases between them. This CDR3 is built from 13 residues. Written as DNA, the CDR3 is TGTGCCAGCAGTAGGGCCGGCCTGAGTGGCTACACCTTC. It encodes CASSRAGLSGYTF.